This entry is about one T cell receptor beta chain. This clonotype was observed a few times. It lacks a known antigen. At one end the junction does not follow the germline gene, possibly because of a read error. For repertoire sequencing, TCR beta CDR3 regions were amplified from RNA transcripts. The first round was an RT-PCR using HTBI primers with the Qiagen OneStep RT-PCR kit, and this first round was followed by a second-round multiplex PCR, then size selection and purification. Libraries were sequenced on an Illumina HiSeq2000 using paired-end 100 bp reads. Turning to the authors' computational methods: Reads were processed with SOAPnuke, discarding reads with adapters, uncalled bases, mean Phred below 15, or no exact constant-primer or identifier match. COPE v1.2.5 was used to merge the high-quality paired reads. Each unique nucleotide sequence was treated as a clonotype, and MiTCR v1.1 was used to align the clonotypes to the IMGT TRB V, D and J references. The analysis was limited to V-J combinations with a frequency above 0.0001, which together covered just over 98% of the repertoires. A TCR clonal expansion and chaos score per V-J combination was defined as the ratio of F50 clonal expansion to chaos observed in the TCRdist matrix. Welch's t-statistics and random forest were used to narrow the features down to 10 to 15 V-J combinations, which were then fed into a naive Bayes classifier. The similarity between thyroid and blood repertoires was quantified using the Morisita-Horn index. The public reads were run again by TCRdb, first through fastp at Q25 and then through MiXCR, and only productive beta chains were kept. One record per CDR3 amino acid sequence lists the most common genes and DNA. Here the V and J calls rest on TCRdb's processing, not on the authors' analysis. The sample data list approximately 700,000 distinct CDR3 sequences, and 35% to 50% of these were observed just once. About 40% of the sample belongs to the ten largest clones.

CDR1 is given as WSHSY and CDR2 as SAAADI, both from the germline V gene. The CDR3 runs 13 residues from the cysteine to the phenylalanine. The DNA shown is the 39-base CDR3, in frame from base 1. The source of the sample is a study of Graves' ophthalmopathy and Graves' hyperthyroidism (dated by TCRdb to about 2018). Background for the entire study: Peripheral blood was collected before any treatment was given, at the time of initial diagnosis. TCR beta repertoire signatures were used to distinguish Graves' ophthalmopathy from Graves' hyperthyroidism and to predict progression to ophthalmopathy. In total, approximately 130 blood samples were TCR-sequenced: 43 ophthalmopathy, approximately 75 hyperthyroidism and some 17 hyperthyroidism-to-ophthalmopathy patients. A discovery set of 100 patients (43 ophthalmopathy, just over 55 stable hyperthyroidism) was enrolled to explore V-J signatures distinguishing ophthalmopathy from hyperthyroidism. For independent validation, a separate cohort was made up of approximately 19 hyperthyroidism patients plus 17 patients who later progressed from hyperthyroidism to ophthalmopathy. In about six hyperthyroidism patients, the T-cell repertoires found in thyroid tissue were compared with those found in blood. After sampling, hyperthyroidism patients received methimazole starting at 30 mg daily, and ophthalmopathy patients received high-dose intravenous methylprednisolone. Study-wide conclusions, independent of this receptor: In cross-validation, the 13-signature model distinguished ophthalmopathy from stable hyperthyroidism with about 88% sensitivity and just under 84% specificity, and in the test set the corresponding values were roughly 78% and 74%. In validation, the model predicted ophthalmopathy progression with 70.59% sensitivity and roughly 72% specificity; roughly 12 predicted patients were CT-confirmed with GO in a median of approximately 6.5 months. No statistical method was used to set the sample size in advance, and the investigators knew which group each participant was assigned to. Most expanded thyroid clonotypes with frequency above 0.001 were also detected in blood, suggesting blood repertoires may reflect the thyroid immune response.

Ophthalmopathy patients had moderately to severely active disease, Clinical Activity Score of at least 3, NOSPECS grade of at least 4, and disease duration under 3 months. Anyone with other autoimmune diseases, uncontrolled infections, pregnancy or lactation was excluded from the study. Clinical symptoms, serum thyroxine, TRAb, thyroid ultrasound and orbital computed tomography formed the basis of the diagnosis. Ficoll-Paque density gradient centrifugation was used to isolate PBMCs from about 10 ml of fresh peripheral blood. Total RNA was extracted using Trizol reagent, and RNA quality was checked on an Agilent 2100 Bioanalyzer.

In this chain, TRBV10-2 is recombined with TRBJ1-1; tentative D gene TRBD1, with 6 bases matching. The material sequenced was peripheral blood. The origin of this receptor is an adult man with Graves' ophthalmopathy. The sequenced DNA: TGTGCCAGCAGTGAGGGGGGTTTCACTGAAGCTTTCTTT. Translated, it reads CASSEGGFTEAFF.